The sequence of this T cell receptor (beta chain) was determined in a study of T cell therapy after organ transplantation. Study-wide findings and caveats: Minimal repertoire change after therapy followed marked pretherapy expansions in nonresponders. Reconstitution after therapy seemingly combined transferred and product-undetected endogenous clonotypes. Post-therapy CD8 clonality change correlated inversely with pretherapy clonality.

To note about this clone: The antigen remains undetermined.

Assay: immunoSEQ multiplex PCR; the TCRdb copy retains only in-frame clones and omits some. Among a few thousand clones, under 75% were seen once, and the ten largest hold roughly 40%. The CDR3 runs to 15 residues. The ends lost 0 bases at V and 7 bases at J; junction bases unmatched: 4. Germline V gives CDR1 LNHNV, CDR2 YYDKDF (reference sequence). Time point here: 20-29 weeks after completion of therapy. Drug-resistant or recurrent cytomegalovirus affected these solid-organ transplant recipient patients. Sequencing used CD8+ T cells from blood, obtained after autologous CMV-specific T cell therapy. V usage is TRBV15 and J usage is TRBJ1-4; 8 nucleotides agree with TRBD1. The clonotype comes from a human patient who had received a solid organ transplant and had CMV disease. Some T cells may possibly be graft donor cells. CDR3: CATSREGQAAEKLFF. The CDR3 coding sequence is TGTGCCACCAGCAGAGAGGGACAGGCGGCTGAAAAACTGTTTTTT.